This T cell receptor beta chain came from a study of blood T cells in healthy people across ages. Across the whole study: Researchers report that template switching captured about one barcoded beta molecule per two T cells.

This CDR3 has 10 amino acids. Germline lookup yields CDR1 DFQATT and CDR2 SNEGSKA (reference sequence). Every sample had a minimum of 6.5 million PBMCs isolated. With each sample, at least 5 micrograms of total RNA were extracted. The second PCR ran roughly 6 to 12 cycles with a sample-barcoded 5' primer and J-beta primers. Each cDNA molecule was tagged by a template-switch adaptor with 12 random nucleotides. TCRdb fed the 5' RACE reads into MiXCR, producing one record per CDR3 protein. The sample lists 800,000 to 900,000 distinct CDR3 sequences, around 68% occurring once. J is TRBJ2-5 and V is TRBV20-1; D remains unclear. Sequenced sample: blood. The source of this sequence is a man aged 30 to 45 in good health. CDR3 residues: CSLPWETQYF. DNA for the CDR3: TGCAGCCTCCCTTGGGAGACCCAGTACTTC.